These 9 T cell receptor beta chains came from one sample sequenced in a study of identical twins. TCRdb called the 5' RACE reads again in MiXCR, with one record for every CDR3 protein. The sample yields about 890,000 distinct CDR3 sequences, approximately 13% seen once. The data were also submitted as part of a second study, on yellow fever vaccine responses in identical twins.

The sequenced sample was PBMCs. Every receptor here comes from a woman aged 18 to 35 in good health.

Ten or more counts support this clonotype. The genes are TRBV20-1 and TRBJ2-2; 8 bases are shared with TRBD2. Per the germline V gene, CDR1 is DFQATT and CDR2 is SNEGSKA (reference sequence). This CDR3 has 15 residues. The V segment lost 5 bases and the J segment 3 bases; nucleotides outside the gene matches: 8. The CDR3 sequence is CSALRGGGHTGELFF. CDR3 DNA sequence: TGCAGTGCTCTGCGCGGCGGGGGGCACACCGGGGAGCTGTTTTTT.

This chain joins TRBV4-1 and TRBJ1-1; D is uncertain. Germline values: CDR1 MGHRA, CDR2 YSYEKL. This CDR3 has 14 amino acids. Deletions cut 2 bases from V and 1 base from J, with 8 bases between. The CDR3 DNA sequence: TGCGCCAGCAGCCAATTTAGTAGGAACACTGAAGCTTTCTTT. It yields the protein CASSQFSRNTEAFF.

This clonotype appeared a few times. The chain carries TRBV20-1 and TRBJ1-4; TRBD1 aligns across 7 bases. CDR3 length equals 13 residues. With 7 bases clipped from V and 2 bases from J, the junction kept 4 bases outside the gene matches. Germline values: CDR1 DFQATT, CDR2 SNEGSKA (reference sequence). CDR3 bases: TGCAGTGGCCAGACAGGGACTAATGAAAAACTGTTTTTT. This sequence encodes CSGQTGTNEKLFF.

Comment on this clonotype: No conserved phenylalanine or tryptophan is present at the end of the CDR3, so a read error is the likely explanation. The CDR3 nucleotides are TGCGCCAGCAGCTTGCCCGGGACAGGCGAAGAGACCCAGTACATC. Translation gives CASSLPGTGEETQYI. The V and J genes are TRBV5-1 and TRBJ2-5, with 8 bases that match TRBD1. This CDR3 spans 15 amino acids. Germline CDR1 reads SGHRS; CDR2 reads YFSETQ. Trimming removed 1 base from V and 3 bases from J; junction bases left unmatched: 5.

The V call is TRBV2, the J call TRBJ2-1; TRBD2 aligns across 8 bases. Germline CDR1 reads SNHLY; CDR2 reads FYNNEI. J gave up 6 bases and V 3 bases, and 10 bases lay outside the gene matches. CDR3 length: 16 residues. The CDR3 coding sequence is TGTGCCAGCAGTGATTCCGGGACTAGTGGGGGCAATGAGCAGTTCTTC. Translating gives CASSDSGTSGGNEQFF. Full variable domain (remainder filled in from reference TRBV2 and TRBJ2-1): EPEVTQTPSHQVTQMGQEVILRCVPISNHLYFYWYRQILGQKVEFLVSFYNNEISEKSEIFDDQFSVERPDGSNFTLKIRSTKLEDSAMYFCASSDSGTSGGNEQFFGPGTRLTVL.

The chain uses TRBV6-5 and TRBJ2-2, with 8 nucleotides matching TRBD2. Germline loops: CDR1 MNHEY, CDR2 SVGAGI. V dropped 2 bases and J dropped 2; count of bases not matched to a gene: 4. The length of the CDR3 is 16 residues. CDR3 sequence: CASSYRGGANTGELFF. In DNA form, the CDR3 reads TGTGCCAGCAGTTACCGGGGGGGAGCTAACACCGGGGAGCTGTTTTTT.

This clonotype was picked up a small number of times. The chain is built from TRBV4-1 and TRBJ2-1; TRBD2 matches 9 bases. The CDR3 consists of 17 residues. CDR1 and CDR2 (germline): MGHRA, YSYEKL. Trimming removed 6 bases from V and 4 bases from J; junction bases left unmatched: 13. The CDR3 loop reads CASRSTIGSGSYNEQFF. For the CDR3, the DNA is TGCGCCAGCAGGTCAACCATCGGTAGCGGGAGTTACAATGAGCAGTTCTTC.

This clonotype was seen more than once but under ten times. The V call is TRBV12-5, the J call TRBJ2-7, with 7 bases matching TRBD2. The J segment lost 0 bases and the V segment lost 7 bases, leaving 12 bases of the junction unmatched. The CDR3 spans 16 residues. CDR1 and CDR2 from the germline V gene are LGHNT and FRNRAP. The CDR3 sequence: CASVMNSGQSSYEQYF. The CDR3 DNA follows: TGTGCTAGTGTAATGAATAGCGGGCAAAGCTCCTACGAGCAGTACTTC.

This clonotype has a handful of counts. This chain connects TRBV7-8 to TRBJ1-1, with 7 bases identical to TRBD1. Germline CDR1 and CDR2: SGHVS and FQNEAQ. The V segment lost 6 bases and the J segment 10 bases; nucleotides outside the gene matches: 11. This CDR3 is built from 13 residues. The CDR3 loop is CASRSPTGESAFF. The DNA for the CDR3 is TGTGCCAGCAGATCCCCTACAGGGGAGTCAGCTTTCTTT.